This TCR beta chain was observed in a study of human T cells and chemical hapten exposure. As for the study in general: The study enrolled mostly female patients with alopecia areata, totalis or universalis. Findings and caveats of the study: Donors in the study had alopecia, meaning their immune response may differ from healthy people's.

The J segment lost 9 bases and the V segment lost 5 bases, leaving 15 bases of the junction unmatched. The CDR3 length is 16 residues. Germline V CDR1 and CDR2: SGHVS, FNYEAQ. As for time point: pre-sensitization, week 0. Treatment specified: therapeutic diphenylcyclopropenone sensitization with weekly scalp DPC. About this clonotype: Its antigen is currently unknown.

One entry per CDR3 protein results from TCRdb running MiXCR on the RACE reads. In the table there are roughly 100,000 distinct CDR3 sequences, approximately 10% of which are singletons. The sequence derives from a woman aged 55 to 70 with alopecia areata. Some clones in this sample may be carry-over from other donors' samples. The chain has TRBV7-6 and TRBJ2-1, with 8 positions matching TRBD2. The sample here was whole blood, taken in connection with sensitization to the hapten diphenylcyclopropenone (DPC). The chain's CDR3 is CASSPYAGGVRFEQFF. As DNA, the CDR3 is TGTGCCAGCAGCCCTTACGCCGGGGGGGTTAGGTTTGAGCAGTTCTTC.